Each of the 2 T cell receptor beta chains below was sequenced from the same sample in a study of T cell clones after liver transplantation. Repertoires were generated with immunoSEQ multiplex PCR, while TCRdb's copy carries only in-frame clones and drops some. The sample comprises some 120,000 clones, around nine tenths of which are singletons, and 0.83% rests with the top ten. This specimen consisted of CD4+ T cells from blood, obtained 12 months after liver transplant. These receptors were taken from a human patient who received a liver transplant. Certain T cells may be donor cells from the graft.

This chain uses TRBV10-3 with TRBJ2-5; the match to TRBD1 covers 7 bases. V shed 6 bases, J shed 5 bases, and the junction held 6 bases outside the gene matches. In germline, CDR1 is ENHRY, CDR2 SYGVKD. The CDR3 is 13 amino acids. This CDR3 reads CAIRETGSETQYF. The CDR3 coding sequence is TGTGCCATCAGGGAGACAGGGTCGGAGACCCAGTACTTC.

The rearrangement joins TRBV4-2 to TRBJ2-2, with a tentative D call TRBD2 (7 bases). V lost 4 bases, J lost 7 bases, and 16 bases lay in between. CDR1 is LGHNA and CDR2 is YNFKEQ in the germline V gene. The CDR3 is 15 amino acids. CDR3 coding DNA: TGTGCCAGCAGCCCGGGGGGCGGGAGTGGCGGGGAGCTGTTTTTT. This codes for CASSPGGGSGGELFF.